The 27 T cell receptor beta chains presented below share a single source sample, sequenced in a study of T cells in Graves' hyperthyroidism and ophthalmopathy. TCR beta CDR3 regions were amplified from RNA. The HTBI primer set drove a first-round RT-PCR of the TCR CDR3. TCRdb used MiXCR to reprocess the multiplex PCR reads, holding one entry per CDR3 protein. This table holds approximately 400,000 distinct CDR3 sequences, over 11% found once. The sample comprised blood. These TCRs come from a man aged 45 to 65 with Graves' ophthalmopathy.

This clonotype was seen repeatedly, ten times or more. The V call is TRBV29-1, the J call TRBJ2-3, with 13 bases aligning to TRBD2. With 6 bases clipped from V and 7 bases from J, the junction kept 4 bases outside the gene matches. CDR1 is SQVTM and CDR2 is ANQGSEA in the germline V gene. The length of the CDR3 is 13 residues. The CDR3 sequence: CSVGLAGVNTQYF. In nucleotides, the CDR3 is TGCAGCGTCGGACTAGCGGGAGTAAATACGCAGTATTTT.

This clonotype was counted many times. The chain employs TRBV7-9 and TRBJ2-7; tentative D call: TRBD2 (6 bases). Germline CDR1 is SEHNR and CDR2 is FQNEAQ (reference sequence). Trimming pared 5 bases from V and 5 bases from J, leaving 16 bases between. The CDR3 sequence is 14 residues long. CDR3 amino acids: CASSTHLEGDEQYF. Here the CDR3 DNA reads TGTGCCAGCAGCACCCACTTGGAGGGCGACGAGCAGTACTTC.

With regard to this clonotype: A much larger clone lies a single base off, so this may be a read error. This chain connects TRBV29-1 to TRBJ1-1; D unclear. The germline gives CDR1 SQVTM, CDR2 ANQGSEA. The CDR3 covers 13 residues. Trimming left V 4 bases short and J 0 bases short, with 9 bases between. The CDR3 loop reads CSVGGDMNTEAFF. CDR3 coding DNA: TGCAGCGTTGGTGGGGATATGAACACTGAAGCTTTCTTT. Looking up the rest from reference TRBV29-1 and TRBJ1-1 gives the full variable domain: SAVISQKPSRDICQRGTSLTIQCQVDSQVTMMFWYRQQPGQSLTLIATANQGSEATYESGFVIDKFPISRPNLTFSTLTVSNMSPEDSSIYLCSVGGDMNTEAFFGQGTRLTVV.

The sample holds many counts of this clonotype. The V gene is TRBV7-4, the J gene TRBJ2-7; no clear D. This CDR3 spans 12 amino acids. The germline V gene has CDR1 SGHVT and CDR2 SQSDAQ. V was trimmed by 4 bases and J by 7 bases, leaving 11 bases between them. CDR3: CASSSRALEQYF. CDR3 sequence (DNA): TGTGCCAGCAGCTCCCGGGCTTTAGAGCAGTACTTC. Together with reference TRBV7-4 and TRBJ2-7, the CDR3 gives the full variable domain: GAGVSQSPRYKVAKRGRDVALRCDSISGHVTLYWYRQTLGQGSEVLTYSQSDAQRDKSGRPSGRFSAERPERSVSTLKIQRTEQGDSAVYLCASSSRALEQYFGPGTRLTVT.

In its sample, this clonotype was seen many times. Here the CDR3 reads CASRDSPNEQYF. The DNA of the CDR3 is TGTGCCAGCAGGGACAGTCCTAACGAGCAGTACTTC. This chain uses TRBV2 with TRBJ2-7, with D possibly TRBD1 on 6 matching bases. V was clipped by 6 bases and J by 5 bases, with 11 bases between them. Germline V gene data show CDR1 as SNHLY and CDR2 as FYNNEI. CDR3 size: 12 residues.

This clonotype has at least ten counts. CDR3 amino acids: CASSELGFDQPQHF. DNA of the CDR3: TGTGCCAGCAGTGAATTGGGGTTTGATCAGCCCCAGCATTTT. The chain recombines TRBV2 with TRBJ1-5; D unresolved. CDR1 and CDR2 from the germline V gene are SNHLY and FYNNEI. V lost 2 bases, J lost 5 bases, and 10 bases lay in between. This CDR3 has 14 amino acids. Complete variable domain (other parts from reference TRBV2 and TRBJ1-5): EPEVTQTPSHQVTQMGQEVILRCVPISNHLYFYWYRQILGQKVEFLVSFYNNEISEKSEIFDDQFSVERPDGSNFTLKIRSTKLEDSAMYFCASSELGFDQPQHFGDGTRLSIL.

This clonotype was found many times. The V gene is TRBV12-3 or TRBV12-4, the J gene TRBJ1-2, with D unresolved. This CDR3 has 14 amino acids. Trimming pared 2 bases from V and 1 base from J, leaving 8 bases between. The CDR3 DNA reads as TGTGCCAGCAGTTTAATGAACCTTAACTATGGCTACACCTTC. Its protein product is CASSLMNLNYGYTF.

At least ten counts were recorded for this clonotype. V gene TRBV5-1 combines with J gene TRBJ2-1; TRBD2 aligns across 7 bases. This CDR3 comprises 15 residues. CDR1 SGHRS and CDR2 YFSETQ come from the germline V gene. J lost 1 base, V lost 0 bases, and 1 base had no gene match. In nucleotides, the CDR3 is TGCGCCAGCAGCTTGGGAGCGGGATCCTACAATGAGCAGTTCTTC. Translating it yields CASSLGAGSYNEQFF.

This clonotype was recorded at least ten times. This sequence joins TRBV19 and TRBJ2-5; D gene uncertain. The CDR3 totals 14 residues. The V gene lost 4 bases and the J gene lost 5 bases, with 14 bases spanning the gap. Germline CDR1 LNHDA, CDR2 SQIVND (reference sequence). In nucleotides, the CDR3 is TGTGCCAGTAGTACAGTGGGCGGCGCTGAGACCCAGTACTTC. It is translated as CASSTVGGAETQYF.

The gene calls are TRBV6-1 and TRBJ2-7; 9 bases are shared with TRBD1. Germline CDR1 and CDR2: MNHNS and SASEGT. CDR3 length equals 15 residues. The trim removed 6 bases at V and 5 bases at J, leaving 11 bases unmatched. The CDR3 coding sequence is TGTGCCAGCAGACCCACAGGGGGCATACCGGACGAGCAGTACTTC. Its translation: CASRPTGGIPDEQYF.

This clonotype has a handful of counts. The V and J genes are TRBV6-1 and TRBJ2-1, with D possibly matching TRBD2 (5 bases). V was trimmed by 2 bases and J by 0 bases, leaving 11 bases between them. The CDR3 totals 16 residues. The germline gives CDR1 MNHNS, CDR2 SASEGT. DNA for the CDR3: TGTGCCAGCAGTGAAAAGGCGGGCAGCTCCTACAATGAGCAGTTCTTC. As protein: CASSEKAGSSYNEQFF.

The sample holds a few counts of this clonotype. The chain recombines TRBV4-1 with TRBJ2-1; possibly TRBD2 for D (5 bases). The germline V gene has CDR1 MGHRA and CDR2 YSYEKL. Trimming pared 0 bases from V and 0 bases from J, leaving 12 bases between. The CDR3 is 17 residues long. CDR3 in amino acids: CASSQDPKAASYNEQFF. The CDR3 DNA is TGCGCCAGCAGCCAAGACCCCAAAGCGGCCTCCTACAATGAGCAGTTCTTC.

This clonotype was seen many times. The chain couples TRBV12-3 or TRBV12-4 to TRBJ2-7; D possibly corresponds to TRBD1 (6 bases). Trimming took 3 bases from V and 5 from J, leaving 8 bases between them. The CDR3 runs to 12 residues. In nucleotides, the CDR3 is TGTGCCAGCAGTTTGAGACAGGACGAGCAGTACTTC. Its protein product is CASSLRQDEQYF.

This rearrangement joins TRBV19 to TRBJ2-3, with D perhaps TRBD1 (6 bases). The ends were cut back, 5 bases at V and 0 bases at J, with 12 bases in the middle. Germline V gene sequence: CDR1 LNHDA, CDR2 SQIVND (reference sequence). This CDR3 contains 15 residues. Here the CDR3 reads CASSPQGLSTDTQYF. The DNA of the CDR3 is TGTGCCAGTAGTCCGCAGGGGTTGAGCACAGATACGCAGTATTTT.

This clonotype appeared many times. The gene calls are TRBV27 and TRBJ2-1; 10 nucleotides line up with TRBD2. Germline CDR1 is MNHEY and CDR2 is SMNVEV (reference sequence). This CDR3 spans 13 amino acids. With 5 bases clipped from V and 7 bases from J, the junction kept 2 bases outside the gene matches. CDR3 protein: CASSPLAGNEQFF. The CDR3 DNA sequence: TGTGCCAGCAGTCCACTAGCGGGGAATGAGCAGTTCTTC.

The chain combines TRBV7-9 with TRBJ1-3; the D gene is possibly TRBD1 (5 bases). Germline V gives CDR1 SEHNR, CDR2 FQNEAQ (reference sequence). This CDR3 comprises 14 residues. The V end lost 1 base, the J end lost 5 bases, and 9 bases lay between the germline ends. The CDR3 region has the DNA TGTGCCAGCAGCTTAGTCGGGGGAAGAAACACCATATATTTT. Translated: CASSLVGGRNTIYF.

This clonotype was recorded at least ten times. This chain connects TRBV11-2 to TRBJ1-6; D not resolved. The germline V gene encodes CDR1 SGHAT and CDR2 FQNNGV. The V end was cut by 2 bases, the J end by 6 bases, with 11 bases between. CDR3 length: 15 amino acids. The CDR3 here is CASSLLSNPNSPLHF. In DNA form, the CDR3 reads TGTGCCAGCAGCTTACTCTCAAACCCTAATTCACCCCTCCACTTT.

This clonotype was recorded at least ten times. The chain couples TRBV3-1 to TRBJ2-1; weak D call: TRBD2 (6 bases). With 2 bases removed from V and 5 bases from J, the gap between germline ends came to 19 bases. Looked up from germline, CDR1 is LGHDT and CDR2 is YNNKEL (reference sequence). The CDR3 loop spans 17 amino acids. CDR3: CASSQPREAGRHNEQFF. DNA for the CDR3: TGTGCCAGCAGCCAACCCCGCGAAGCGGGCAGACACAATGAGCAGTTCTTC.

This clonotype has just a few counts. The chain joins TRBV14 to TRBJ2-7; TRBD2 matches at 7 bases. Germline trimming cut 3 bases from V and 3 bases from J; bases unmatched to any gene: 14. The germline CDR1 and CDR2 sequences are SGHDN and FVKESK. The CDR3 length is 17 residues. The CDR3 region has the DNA TGTGCCAGCAGCCAGGGAGGGAAGGGTTTCGGCCTCTACGAGCAGTACTTC. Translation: CASSQGGKGFGLYEQYF.

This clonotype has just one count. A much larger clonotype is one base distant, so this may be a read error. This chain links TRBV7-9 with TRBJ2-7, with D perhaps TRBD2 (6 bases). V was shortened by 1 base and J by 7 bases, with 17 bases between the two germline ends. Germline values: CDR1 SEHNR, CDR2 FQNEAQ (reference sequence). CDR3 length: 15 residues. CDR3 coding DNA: TGTGCCAGCAGCTTAGGGAGCAGGAGGGCCGGGGAGCAGTACTTC. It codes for CASSLGSRRAGEQYF.

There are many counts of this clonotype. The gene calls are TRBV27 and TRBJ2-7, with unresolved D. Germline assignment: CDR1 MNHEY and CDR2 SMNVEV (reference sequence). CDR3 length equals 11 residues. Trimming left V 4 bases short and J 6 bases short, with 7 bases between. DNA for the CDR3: TGTGCCAGCAGTTGGCGCGGCGAGCAGTACTTC. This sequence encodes CASSWRGEQYF.

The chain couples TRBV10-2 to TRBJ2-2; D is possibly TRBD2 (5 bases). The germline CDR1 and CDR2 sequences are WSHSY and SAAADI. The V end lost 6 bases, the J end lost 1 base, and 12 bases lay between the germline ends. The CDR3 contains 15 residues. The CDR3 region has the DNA TGCGCCAGCAGGGACTCACGGGAGAACACCGGGGAGCTGTTTTTT. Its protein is CASRDSRENTGELFF.

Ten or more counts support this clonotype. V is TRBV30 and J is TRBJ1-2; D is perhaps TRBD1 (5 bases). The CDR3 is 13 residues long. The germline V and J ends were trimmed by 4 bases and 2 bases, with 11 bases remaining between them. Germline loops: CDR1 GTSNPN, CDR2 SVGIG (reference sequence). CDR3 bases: TGTGCCTGGACTGGGGCCTCGAACTATGGCTACACCTTC. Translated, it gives CAWTGASNYGYTF. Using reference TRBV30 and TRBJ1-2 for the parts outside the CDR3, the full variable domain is SQTIHQWPATLVQPVGSPLSLECTVEGTSNPNLYWYRQAAGRGLQLLFYSVGIGQISSEVPQNLSASRPQDRQFILSSKKLLLSDSGFYLCAWTGASNYGYTFGSGTRLTVV.

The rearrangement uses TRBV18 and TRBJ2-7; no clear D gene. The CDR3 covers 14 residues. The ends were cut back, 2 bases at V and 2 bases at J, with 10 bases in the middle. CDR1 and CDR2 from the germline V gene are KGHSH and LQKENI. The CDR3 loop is CASSPESNPYEQYF. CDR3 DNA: TGTGCCAGCTCACCAGAGAGCAACCCCTACGAGCAGTACTTC. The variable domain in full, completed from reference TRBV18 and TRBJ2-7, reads NAGVMQNPRHLVRRRGQEARLRCSPMKGHSHVYWYRQLPEEGLKFMVYLQKENIIDESGMPKERFSAEFPKEGPSILRIQQVVRGDSAAYFCASSPESNPYEQYFGPGTRLTVT.

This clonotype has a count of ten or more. CDR3 amino acids: CASSAGGLAGEYEQFF. CDR3 nucleotides: TGTGCCAGCAGCGCTGGGGGACTAGCGGGAGAATATGAGCAGTTCTTC. The chain is built from TRBV11-3 and TRBJ2-1, with TRBD2 matching over 14 bases. The CDR3 has 16 amino acids. In germline, CDR1 is SGHNT, CDR2 YENEEA. Trimming removed 5 bases from V and 8 bases from J; junction bases left unmatched: 8. Based on the CDR3 plus reference TRBV11-3 and TRBJ2-1, the full variable domain is EAGVVQSPRYKIIEKKQPVAFWCNPISGHNTLYWYLQNLGQGPELLIRYENEEAVDDSQLPKDRFSAERLKGVDSTLKIQPAELGDSAVYLCASSAGGLAGEYEQFFGPGTRLTVL.

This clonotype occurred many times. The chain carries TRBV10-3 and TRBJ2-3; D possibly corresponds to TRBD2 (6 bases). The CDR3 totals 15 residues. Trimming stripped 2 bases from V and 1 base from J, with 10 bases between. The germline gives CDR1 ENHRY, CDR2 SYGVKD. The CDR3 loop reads CAISEIPSGTDTQYF. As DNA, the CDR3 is TGTGCCATCAGTGAGATCCCTAGCGGCACAGATACGCAGTATTTT.

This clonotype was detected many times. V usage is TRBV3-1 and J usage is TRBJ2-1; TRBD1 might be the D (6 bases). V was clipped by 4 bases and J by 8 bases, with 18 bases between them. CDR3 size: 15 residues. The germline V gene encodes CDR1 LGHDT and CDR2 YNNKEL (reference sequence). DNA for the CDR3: TGTGCCAGCAGCCCCCAGGGACACCACAAGGATGAGCAGTTCTTC. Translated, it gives CASSPQGHHKDEQFF.